The next 2 T cell receptor beta chains were all read from a single sample in a study of blood T cell repertoires in COVID-19. This table comes from immunoSEQ multiplex PCR, and its TCRdb copy is limited to in-frame clones, with some not included. The data contain tens of thousands of clones, 88% of them seen just once; the ten biggest clones take up around 10%. Specimen: peripheral blood. Receptors were obtained from a man of 80 years or more with acute or convalescent COVID-19.

The chain recombines TRBV18 with TRBJ1-2; D gene ambiguous. CDR3 length: 11 amino acids. Germline V gives CDR1 KGHSH, CDR2 LQKENI. Deletions cut 5 bases from V and 3 bases from J, with 4 bases between. The CDR3 sequence: CASSTYYGYTF. CDR3 DNA sequence: TGTGCCAGCTCAACATACTATGGCTACACCTTC.

This clone was seen just once. V gene TRBV5-1 combines with J gene TRBJ1-2, with 8 bases fitting TRBD1. CDR1 is SGHRS and CDR2 is YFSETQ in the germline V gene. The trim removed 0 bases at V and 5 bases at J, leaving 3 bases unmatched. CDR3 length: 14 residues. Here the CDR3 reads CASSLATGEYGYTF. DNA of the CDR3: TGCGCCAGCAGCTTGGCGACAGGGGAGTATGGCTACACCTTC.